A single sample is the source of the 29 T cell receptor beta chains below, sequenced in a study of OX40 agonist ivuxolimab in advanced cancers. Sequencing used immunoSEQ multiplex PCR; TCRdb keeps in-frame clones, though not all of them. The sample has tens of thousands of clones, approximately 86% seen once. The starting material was CD4+ or CD8+ T cells sorted from blood, obtained in a trial of the OX40 agonist ivuxolimab. The receptors originated from an adult with an advanced solid tumor such as melanoma, head and neck, liver or kidney cancer.

The DNA for the CDR3 is TGTGCCAGCAGCTTAGCGGGAACCTACAATGAGCAGTTCTTC. Translated: CASSLAGTYNEQFF. The chain links TRBV7-3 to TRBJ2-1; weak D call: TRBD2 (6 bases). Germline CDR1 and CDR2: SGHTA and FQGTGA. The CDR3 contains 14 residues. The V gene lost 2 bases and the J gene lost 2 bases, with 7 bases spanning the gap.

This clone was detected once. V gene TRBV7-3 combines with J gene TRBJ2-5; unclear D gene. The V gene lost 0 bases and the J gene lost 2 bases, with 4 bases spanning the gap. The CDR3 sequence is 13 residues long. Germline assignment: CDR1 SGHTA and CDR2 FQGTGA. CDR3 residues: CASSLTRQETQYF. The CDR3 DNA follows: TGTGCCAGCAGCTTAACCAGGCAAGAGACCCAGTACTTC.

There are a few counts of this clone. The V call is TRBV4-1, the J call TRBJ1-1; possibly TRBD1 for D (6 bases). Germline V gene data show CDR1 as MGHRA and CDR2 as YSYEKL. The V end lost 4 bases, the J end lost 8 bases, and 8 bases lay between the germline ends. The CDR3 is made up of 11 amino acids. CDR3 sequence (DNA): TGCGCCAGCAGCCTAGACAGGGAAGCTTTCTTT. Translating it yields CASSLDREAFF.

The chain carries TRBV5-1 and TRBJ1-2; 7 bases agree with TRBD1. The germline CDR1 and CDR2 sequences are SGHRS and YFSETQ. Unmatched junction bases numbered 7, after V lost 1 base and J lost 4 bases. CDR3 length: 15 amino acids. CDR3 loop: CASSLPGQTTYGYTF. CDR3 in DNA: TGCGCCAGCAGCTTGCCGGGACAGACTACCTATGGCTACACCTTC.

This chain uses TRBV7-9 with TRBJ1-6, with D possibly being TRBD1 (5 bases). Germline loops: CDR1 SEHNR, CDR2 FQNEAQ (reference sequence). The CDR3 loop spans 15 amino acids. Trimming removed 1 base at V and 4 bases at J, with 8 bases between. In DNA form, the CDR3 reads TGTGCCAGCAGCTTAGGGTCAGGGTATAATTCACCCCTCCACTTT. Its protein is CASSLGSGYNSPLHF.

The V and J genes are TRBV18 and TRBJ1-3; 7 bases are a match to TRBD1. CDR3 length equals 19 residues. From germline, CDR1 is KGHSH and CDR2 LQKENI. With V trimmed by 0 bases and J by 0 bases, 11 bases remained unmatched. The CDR3 loop reads CASSPPSSTGILSGNTIYF. The CDR3 bases are TGTGCCAGCTCACCACCGTCTTCGACAGGGATCCTCTCTGGAAACACCATATATTTT.

The chain carries TRBV7-3 and TRBJ2-2, with TRBD1 identical over 9 bases. The CDR3 loop spans 15 amino acids. Germline V gene sequence: CDR1 SGHTA, CDR2 FQGTGA. J lost 4 bases, V lost 1 base, and 1 base had no gene match. The CDR3 is CASSLRQGVTGELFF. Here the CDR3 DNA reads TGTGCCAGCAGCTTAAGACAGGGGGTCACCGGGGAGCTGTTTTTT.

CDR3 in amino acids: CASSRPGGYNEQFF. The CDR3 DNA sequence: TGTGCCAGCTCACGGCCCGGGGGTTACAATGAGCAGTTCTTC. The V call is TRBV27, the J call TRBJ2-1; tentative D call: TRBD2 (6 bases). CDR3 length: 14 amino acids. V lost 8 bases to trimming and J lost 4 bases, with 15 bases between them. Germline V CDR1 and CDR2: MNHEY, SMNVEV (reference sequence).

This chain joins TRBV4-1 and TRBJ2-7; TRBD1 aligns across 9 bases. The CDR3 is made up of 15 amino acids. CDR1 MGHRA and CDR2 YSYEKL come from the germline V gene. V trimming: 3 bases; J trimming: 4 bases; junction bases outside the gene matches: 7. The CDR3 DNA sequence: TGCGCCAGCAGCCACAACACCGGGACAGGGTACGAGCAGTACTTC. As protein: CASSHNTGTGYEQYF.

The V gene is TRBV9, the J gene TRBJ2-1, with TRBD2 matching 10 bases. This CDR3 comprises 17 residues. The trim removed 0 bases at V and 4 bases at J, leaving 7 bases unmatched. Germline lookup yields CDR1 SGDLS and CDR2 YYNGEE. The CDR3 spells CASSVEVGAGGYNEQFF. CDR3 in DNA: TGTGCCAGCAGCGTAGAGGTTGGAGCGGGGGGGTACAATGAGCAGTTCTTC.

V is TRBV7-2 and J is TRBJ1-2; D uncertain. V was clipped by 8 bases and J by 8 bases, with 18 bases between them. Per the germline V gene, CDR1 is SGHTA and CDR2 is FQGNSA. The CDR3 extends over 13 amino acids. CDR3 region: CASVPLGPGGYTF. For the CDR3, the DNA is TGTGCCAGCGTACCCTTAGGCCCTGGAGGCTACACCTTC.

V usage is TRBV14 and J usage is TRBJ1-1; D is ambiguous. CDR1 is SGHDN and CDR2 is FVKESK in the germline V gene. The V end was cut by 4 bases, the J end by 2 bases, with 8 bases between. The CDR3 runs to 13 residues. This chain's CDR3 is CASSPRVNTEAFF. CDR3 DNA sequence: TGTGCCAGCAGCCCTAGGGTTAACACTGAAGCTTTCTTT.

In its sample, this clone was seen once. The chain links TRBV2 to TRBJ2-5, with 7 positions matching TRBD1. From germline, CDR1 is SNHLY and CDR2 FYNNEI. The junction had 8 bases not matched to a gene; V was cut back by 2 bases and J by 2 bases. This CDR3 is 16 amino acids long. In DNA, the CDR3 is TGTGCCAGCAGTGAATTGACAGGGTACGAACAAGAGACCCAGTACTTC. It is translated as CASSELTGYEQETQYF.

The V and J genes are TRBV5-4 and TRBJ1-2; TRBD1 matches at 8 bases. Germline CDR1 is SGHNT and CDR2 is YYREEE (reference sequence). The CDR3 has 13 residues. The junction had 5 bases not matched to a gene; V was cut back by 2 bases and J by 8 bases. CDR3 region: CASSFPPGGGYTF. The CDR3, as DNA: TGTGCCAGCAGCTTCCCTCCAGGGGGCGGCTACACCTTC.

The CDR3 region has the DNA TGTGCCAGCAGCTTAGCCCCGGACAGGGGGGTATCCTACGAGCAGTACTTC. The encoded protein is CASSLAPDRGVSYEQYF. The gene calls are TRBV7-6 and TRBJ2-7; 10 bases match TRBD1. With V trimmed by 0 bases and J by 1 base, 6 bases remained unmatched. Germline CDR1 and CDR2: SGHVS and FNYEAQ. The CDR3 length is 17 residues.

DNA of the CDR3: TGTGCCAGCAGCGTAGAAGCGGGGGGGCGCGGCACCGGGGAGCTGTTTTTT. It translates to CASSVEAGGRGTGELFF. The rearrangement links TRBV9 to TRBJ2-2; TRBD2 agrees at 10 bases. There are 17 residues in the CDR3. Germline trimming cut 0 bases from V and 4 bases from J; bases unmatched to any gene: 6. CDR1 is SGDLS, CDR2 YYNGEE, per germline.

The sample holds a few counts of this clone. The chain is built from TRBV4-1 and TRBJ1-2; the D gene is possibly TRBD1 (5 bases). Germline V gene lookup returns CDR1 MGHRA and CDR2 YSYEKL. V was trimmed by 0 bases and J by 6 bases, leaving 17 bases between them. The CDR3 is 16 amino acids. CDR3 DNA sequence: TGCGCCAGCAGCCAAGAGGGGAGCCAGGGCCTAAATGGCTACACCTTC. Its protein product is CASSQEGSQGLNGYTF.

J is TRBJ1-5 and V is TRBV4-1; D might be TRBD1 (5 bases). Germline V CDR1 and CDR2: MGHRA, YSYEKL. V was shortened by 0 bases and J by 6 bases, with 15 bases between the two germline ends. This CDR3 contains 16 residues. The CDR3 here is CASSQDSRVWGQPQHF. The CDR3, as DNA: TGCGCCAGCAGCCAAGATAGCAGGGTTTGGGGTCAGCCCCAGCATTTT.

V is TRBV5-4 and J is TRBJ1-3; D ambiguous. The CDR3 is 17 amino acids. Germline CDR1 reads SGHNT; CDR2 reads YYREEE (reference sequence). The V and J ends lost 0 bases and 2 bases respectively, with 15 bases between them. The CDR3 region is CASSLAETKGPGNTIYF. As DNA, the CDR3 is TGTGCCAGCAGCTTGGCCGAGACAAAGGGCCCTGGAAACACCATATATTTT.

This clone was observed a single time. V gene TRBV4-1 combines with J gene TRBJ1-1, with a weak D call TRBD1 (5 bases). The length of the CDR3 is 15 residues. Germline CDR1 reads MGHRA; CDR2 reads YSYEKL. Trimming cost V 2 bases and J 1 base, with 11 bases left between them. This CDR3 is CASSQRQGPNTEAFF. Written as DNA, the CDR3 is TGCGCCAGCAGCCAACGGCAGGGACCGAACACTGAAGCTTTCTTT.

This clone occurred once. J is TRBJ1-1 and V is TRBV5-1; possible D gene TRBD1, 5 bases. V lost 0 bases and J lost 3, with 9 bases in between. The germline gives CDR1 SGHRS, CDR2 YFSETQ. This CDR3 has 14 amino acids. The DNA of the CDR3 is TGCGCCAGCAGCTTGGGGGGCGCAGACACTGAAGCTTTCTTT. Translating gives CASSLGGADTEAFF.

The V and J genes are TRBV2 and TRBJ2-7; 10 nucleotides match TRBD1. This CDR3 spans 15 amino acids. The V gene's germline CDR1 is SNHLY and CDR2 FYNNEI. V lost 3 bases and J lost 3; bases outside the gene matches: 5. CDR3 in amino acids: CASSDRDRGVYEQYF. The CDR3, as DNA: TGTGCCAGCAGTGATAGGGACAGGGGCGTCTACGAGCAGTACTTC.

This clone came up a few times. The rearrangement uses TRBV23-1 and TRBJ2-4; no firm D call. TRBV23-1 belongs to the ORF category, with a function that is uncertain. Trimming left V 0 bases short and J 3 bases short, with 9 bases between. The CDR3 runs to 15 residues. CDR3 nucleotides: TGCGCCAGCAGTCAATCGAGAGAAGGCAAAAACATTCAGTACTTC. Amino acid sequence: CASSQSREGKNIQYF.

This clone has more than one count but fewer than ten. The chain joins TRBV7-3 to TRBJ2-1; 7 bases fit TRBD1. The CDR3 has 17 residues. Per the germline V gene, CDR1 is SGHTA and CDR2 is FQGTGA. V gave up 2 bases and J gave up 4 bases; unmatched junction bases: 11. CDR3 nucleotide sequence: TGTGCCAGCAGCTTATTTGGACCGGGGACAGCATACAATGAGCAGTTCTTC. Encoded protein: CASSLFGPGTAYNEQFF.

The V and J genes are TRBV5-1 and TRBJ2-2; possibly TRBD2 for D (5 bases). CDR3 length equals 14 residues. CDR1 SGHRS and CDR2 YFSETQ come from the germline V gene. V was trimmed by 7 bases and J by 2 bases, leaving 12 bases between them. This CDR3 reads CASDIGLNTGELFF. As DNA, the CDR3 is TGCGCCAGCGATATCGGACTCAACACCGGGGAGCTGTTTTTT.

This chain connects TRBV10-3 to TRBJ1-1, with 7 nucleotides matching TRBD1. The CDR3 is 14 amino acids. Germline trimming cut 5 bases from V and 5 bases from J; bases unmatched to any gene: 8. Germline CDR1 and CDR2: ENHRY and SYGVKD. CDR3 nucleotide sequence: TGTGCCATCAGTTACCGGCAGGGGGGAACTGAAGCTTTCTTT. Amino acids: CAISYRQGGTEAFF.

The chain is built from TRBV18 and TRBJ1-5; D is uncertain. V was trimmed by 2 bases and J by 2 bases, leaving 10 bases between them. CDR3 length: 15 residues. Per the germline V gene, CDR1 is KGHSH and CDR2 is LQKENI. CDR3 nucleotide sequence: TGTGCCAGCTCACCAGTAAATCGGGGCAATCAGCCCCAGCATTTT. Amino acids: CASSPVNRGNQPQHF.

V gene TRBV4-2 combines with J gene TRBJ2-2; D is possibly TRBD1 or TRBD2 (6 bases each). V was shortened by 1 base and J by 4 bases, with 13 bases between the two germline ends. CDR1 is LGHNA and CDR2 is YNFKEQ in the germline V gene. The CDR3 extends over 16 amino acids. The CDR3 bases are TGTGCCAGCAGCCAAGGAGGAGGGGGAAGCACCGGGGAGCTGTTTTTT. It translates to CASSQGGGGSTGELFF.

This rearrangement joins TRBV6-6 to TRBJ2-6; no firm D call. Germline V gene lookup returns CDR1 MNHNY and CDR2 SVGAGI (reference sequence). CDR3 length equals 13 residues. The germline V and J ends were trimmed by 4 bases and 2 bases, with 3 bases remaining between them. CDR3 sequence (DNA): TGTGCCAGCAGTTCACCTGGGGCCAACGTCCTGACTTTC. This sequence encodes CASSSPGANVLTF.